Listed below are T cell receptor beta chains from one sample, sequenced in a study of cytomegalovirus exposure and HLA in healthy donors. The data were produced by immunoSEQ multiplex PCR, yet TCRdb's version contains in-frame clones alone and is incomplete. This table holds roughly 93,000 clones, under 85% found once. Sequenced input: PBMCs. These receptors were obtained from a man aged 18 to 30 in good health and CMV-seropositive. CDR3s include the opening cysteine and the closing phenylalanine or tryptophan. The D gene is left open where the match is weak. Not all rows give a size; the values are once, few, many and, for expanded clones, a class.

J gene | CDR3 length | D gene | clone size | V gene | CDR3 protein | CDR3 DNA
TRBJ2-2 | 14 | TRBD1 | NA | TRBV10-1 | CASSAVQGTGELFF | TGCGCCAGCAGCGCTGTACAGGGGACCGGGGAGCTGTTTTTT
TRBJ2-7 | 13 | NA | once | TRBV5-6 | CASSSGDTYEQYF | TGTGCCAGCAGCTCCGGGGACACCTACGAGCAGTACTTC
TRBJ2-2 | 14 | NA | NA | TRBV7-9 | CASSLVSNTGELFF | TGTGCCAGCAGCTTAGTCTCGAACACCGGGGAGCTGTTTTTT
TRBJ2-1 | 13 | NA | NA | TRBV5-4 | CASSLTGDNEQFF | TGTGCCAGCAGTCTAACAGGAGACAATGAGCAGTTCTTC
TRBJ2-3 | 13 | TRBD1 | NA | TRBV9 | CASSPQGAGTQYF | TGTGCCAGCAGCCCCCAGGGGGCAGGTACGCAGTATTTT
TRBJ2-7 | 15 | TRBD1 | NA | TRBV15 | CATSREPQGYNEQYF | TGTGCCACCAGCAGAGAGCCACAGGGGTACAACGAGCAGTACTTC
TRBJ2-7 | 12 | TRBD1 | NA | TRBV9 | CASSGGQDEQYF | TGTGCCAGCAGCGGGGGACAGGACGAGCAGTACTTC
TRBJ1-1 | 17 | TRBD1 | NA | TRBV30 | CAWSLDRREVIGTEAFF | TGTGCCTGGAGCCTGGACAGGAGGGAGGTTATAGGCACTGAAGCTTTCTTT
TRBJ1-1 | 14 | NA | few | TRBV6-1 | CASSDQAMNTEAFF | TGTGCCAGCAGTGATCAGGCCATGAACACTGAAGCTTTCTTT
TRBJ2-1 | 14 | NA | NA | TRBV5-4 | CASSDRESYNEQFF | TGTGCCAGCAGCGACCGGGAGAGCTACAATGAGCAGTTCTTC
TRBJ2-2 | 15 | NA | NA | TRBV6-5 | CASSYSWANTGELFF | TGTGCCAGCAGTTACTCTTGGGCTAACACCGGGGAGCTGTTTTTT
TRBJ1-4 | 14 | NA | NA | TRBV5-1 | CASSLEGRAEKLFF | TGCGCCAGCAGCCTTGAAGGGAGGGCGGAAAAACTGTTTTTT
TRBJ1-5 | 15 | NA | NA | TRBV9 | CASSVGSGGAEPQHF | TGTGCCAGCAGCGTAGGTTCTGGGGGCGCGGAGCCCCAGCATTTT
TRBJ1-2 | 16 | NA | NA | TRBV5-8 | CASSLDKEKLYLGYTF | TGTGCCAGCAGCTTGGATAAGGAGAAGCTCTATCTTGGCTACACCTTC
TRBJ1-1 | 15 | NA | few | TRBV7-9 | CASSPHGKGDTEAFF | TGTGCCAGCAGCCCTCACGGGAAGGGGGACACTGAAGCTTTCTTT